This T cell receptor beta chain was sequenced in a study of blood T cell repertoires in COVID-19. Study at large: Sites in the United States, Italy and Spain provided acute and convalescent COVID-19 samples. PBMCs, B-cell-depleted T cells, or T cells provided the cDNA or gDNA that made up the material.

Data came from immunoSEQ multiplex PCR; TCRdb stores just in-frame clones and leaves some out. Here the sample spans 150,000 to 160,000 clones, around 90% being singletons. Trimming removed 3 bases at V and 9 bases at J, with 18 bases between. The CDR3 length is 15 residues. The V gene's germline CDR1 is LNHDA and CDR2 SQIVND (reference sequence). The TCR comes from a man aged 50 to 59 with acute or convalescent COVID-19. The specimen was peripheral blood. The genes are TRBV19 and TRBJ2-1; perhaps TRBD2 as D (6 bases). CDR3 loop: CASSIFHTGVSEQFF. In DNA form, the CDR3 reads TGTGCCAGTAGTATTTTTCACACGGGAGTTTCTGAGCAGTTCTTC.